Reported below is one TCR beta chain. This CDR3 comprises 14 residues. Germline V gene data show CDR1 as LNHDA and CDR2 as SQIVND (reference sequence). V trimming: 5 bases; J trimming: 2 bases; junction bases outside the gene matches: 2. This record comes from a study of blood T cell repertoires in COVID-19. Authors' processing steps: Reference gene primers were amplified, and this amplification served to estimate nucleated cell counts. Sequencing used immunoSEQ multiplex PCR; TCRdb keeps in-frame clones, though not all of them. V, J and clone size reflect that table, while D and trimming were determined from the DNA. The sample records around 46,000 clones, about four fifths being singletons.

The chain recombines TRBV19 with TRBJ1-5; 8 bases align to TRBD1. The sequence was collected from a man aged 40-49 years with acute or convalescent COVID-19. Sequencing was carried out using peripheral blood. CDR3 DNA: TGTGCCAGTAGTGTGGACAGGGGCAATCAGCCCCAGCATTTT. Protein: CASSVDRGNQPQHF. The full variable domain, completed using reference TRBV19 and TRBJ1-5, is DGGITQSPKYLFRKEGQNVTLSCEQNLNHDAMYWYRQDPGQGLRLIYYSQIVNDFQKGDIAEGYSVSREKKESFPLTVTSAQKNPTAFYLCASSVDRGNQPQHFGDGTRLSIL.